This T cell receptor beta chain was recorded in a study of T cell repertoires in cytomegalovirus infection. Study information: Matching HLA type and CMV infection were both indicated by public TCR beta signatures.

Overall study results and limits: Identification of carriers of CMV plus the relevant HLA was achieved through cumulative public TCR beta family frequency. CMV-specific HLA-C-restricted TCR beta clonotypes dominated the ex vivo response.

The V gene's germline CDR1 is SQVTM and CDR2 ANQGSEA. The V gene lost 6 bases and the J gene lost 0 bases, with 6 bases spanning the gap. The CDR3 has 12 amino acids. One entry per CDR3 protein, called by TCRdb with MiXCR from the reads. In the table there are about 140,000 distinct CDR3 sequences, 5.5% to 8% of which are singletons. About this clonotype itself: Its antigen is undetermined.

The chain carries TRBV29-1 and TRBJ2-1; D is unresolved. The receptor was isolated from a human donor in good health (CMV status not recorded). Some clones in this sample may be carry-over from other donors' samples. The specimen was PBMCs. The CDR3: CSVESSYNEQFF. The CDR3 DNA is TGCAGCGTGGAGAGCTCCTACAATGAGCAGTTCTTC.